The 26 T cell receptor beta chains in this list originate from one sample, sequenced in a study of regulatory T cells in long-lasting Graves disease (dated by TCRdb to about 2021). The label giving this sample's time point can be read as: persistent/refractory GD, antithyroid drugs over 5 years with positive TRAb. For both TCR sequencing and RNA sequencing, RNA was extracted from PBMCs in TRIzol. Libraries came from multiplex PCR. The run used an Illumina HiSeq 4000. CDR3 regions were amplified by Arm-PCR with iRepertoire HTBI primers to construct TCR beta libraries. In TCRdb, the public reads were trimmed at Q25 with fastp and aligned with MiXCR, with productive beta chains retained. Rows with one shared CDR3 protein collapse into an entry with the most common genes and DNA. The sample records roughly 450,000 distinct CDR3 sequences, 22% of which are singletons. The ten largest clones take up around 12% of the sample.

The sample was peripheral blood mononuclear cells (PBMCs), taken when the disease was refractory, from a patient treated with antithyroid drugs. The receptors stem from a female donor with Graves disease.

With regard to this clonotype: A junction end diverges from the germline sequence, so it may reflect a read error. The chain joins TRBV27 to TRBJ2-2, with 9 bases lining up with TRBD1. The CDR3 has 16 residues. Germline V CDR1 and CDR2: MNHEY, SMNVEV (reference sequence). For the CDR3, the DNA is TGTGCCAGCAGTCCCTACAGGGGGCCTGACACCGGGGAGCAGTTTTTT. Translating gives CASSPYRGPDTGEQFF.

This clonotype was found many times. This chain joins TRBV10-3 and TRBJ2-7, with a possible D match to TRBD2 (5 bases). The V gene's germline CDR1 is ENHRY and CDR2 SYGVKD. The CDR3 is 15 amino acids. V lost 3 bases and J lost 6, with 18 bases in between. CDR3 in amino acids: CAISDPGLRSPEQYF. Written as DNA, the CDR3 is TGTGCCATCAGTGATCCGGGATTGCGTTCGCCCGAGCAGTACTTC.

Many counts were recorded for this clonotype. The V call is TRBV12-3 or TRBV12-4, the J call TRBJ2-2, with no clear D. CDR3 length equals 15 residues. V was cut by 0 bases and J by 3 bases, with 8 bases left in between. CDR3 loop: CASSLAPRDTGELFF. CDR3 coding DNA: TGTGCCAGCAGTTTAGCTCCTAGGGACACCGGGGAGCTGTTTTTT.

V usage is TRBV12-3 or TRBV12-4 and J usage is TRBJ1-2, with unresolved D. This CDR3 contains 14 residues. V was cut by 6 bases and J by 5 bases, with 16 bases left in between. CDR3 residues: CASSTQPRRYGYTF. The CDR3 DNA follows: TGTGCCAGCAGCACCCAGCCGCGGAGATATGGCTACACCTTC.

This clonotype was picked up a small number of times. The chain has TRBV25-1 and TRBJ1-1; D is uncertain. Germline V CDR1 and CDR2: MGHDK, SYGVNS. The ends were cut back, 0 bases at V and 5 bases at J, with 7 bases in the middle. The CDR3 loop spans 13 amino acids. The CDR3 loop reads CASSEYRRTEAFF. In DNA form, the CDR3 reads TGTGCCAGCAGTGAATATAGGAGAACTGAAGCTTTCTTT.

The sample holds many counts of this clonotype. The chain links TRBV12-3 or TRBV12-4 to TRBJ2-2; D possibly uses TRBD1 or TRBD2 (5 bases each). CDR3 length: 15 amino acids. V shed 5 bases and J shed 0 bases, with 10 bases lying between them. The CDR3 DNA reads as TGTGCCAGCAGTCCCGGGGCGGCGAACACCGGGGAGCTGTTTTTT. This sequence encodes CASSPGAANTGELFF.

The rearrangement joins TRBV3-1 to TRBJ1-1, with D maybe TRBD1 (6 bases). This CDR3 region has 17 residues. From germline, CDR1 is LGHDT and CDR2 YNNKEL (reference sequence). The V end was cut by 5 bases, the J end by 4 bases, with 23 bases between. The CDR3 nucleotides are TGTGCCAGCAGCTTTCCCCCCGCGCCAGGGGTCGGCACTGAAGCTTTCTTT. This translates into CASSFPPAPGVGTEAFF.

This clonotype was picked up a small number of times. The chain employs TRBV5-1 and TRBJ2-7; 11 bases match TRBD2. The ends lost 2 bases at V and 0 bases at J; junction bases unmatched: 7. CDR3 length equals 17 residues. Germline V gene sequence: CDR1 SGHRS, CDR2 YFSETQ. The CDR3 region is CASSLGPSGGHSYEQYF. DNA of the CDR3: TGCGCCAGCAGCTTAGGCCCTAGCGGGGGGCACTCCTACGAGCAGTACTTC.

The V gene is TRBV15, the J gene TRBJ2-7; 8 bases match TRBD1. Germline trimming cut 4 bases from V and 5 bases from J; bases unmatched to any gene: 7. This CDR3 region has 14 residues. The germline gives CDR1 LNHNV, CDR2 YYDKDF (reference sequence). In nucleotides, the CDR3 is TGTGCCACCAGCACCACAGGGGGGACGGACGAGCAGTACTTC. It is translated as CATSTTGGTDEQYF.

This clonotype appeared a single time. The gene calls are TRBV2 and TRBJ1-4; D not certain. CDR3 length equals 14 residues. V shed 3 bases and J shed 4 bases, with 9 bases lying between them. Germline assignment: CDR1 SNHLY and CDR2 FYNNEI. CDR3: CASSDIQLNEKLFF. The CDR3 DNA follows: TGTGCCAGCAGTGATATACAGCTTAATGAAAAACTGTTTTTT.

The chain is built from TRBV12-3 or TRBV12-4 and TRBJ2-1; D uncertain. The CDR3 runs 11 residues. Trimming left V 7 bases short and J 4 bases short, with 5 bases between. The CDR3 bases are TGTGCCAGCACCCATTACAATGAGCAGTTCTTC. This encodes CASTHYNEQFF.

There are many counts of this clonotype. This chain connects TRBV12-3 or TRBV12-4 to TRBJ1-5; D unresolved. Trimming pared 5 bases from V and 8 bases from J, leaving 10 bases between. The CDR3 is 12 amino acids. The CDR3 bases are TGTGCCAGCAGTGCCCTAGGTAAGCCCCAGCATTTT. Its protein is CASSALGKPQHF.

This clonotype was counted a few times. This sequence joins TRBV20-1 and TRBJ2-7; D gene unclear. Trimming shortened V by 3 bases and J by 3 bases, and 18 bases separated the two germline ends. Germline loops: CDR1 DFQATT, CDR2 SNEGSKA (reference sequence). The CDR3 sequence is 15 residues long. DNA of the CDR3: TGCAGTGCTAGCCTAGGTAGAGAGCCGTACTACGAGCAGTACTTC. As protein: CSASLGREPYYEQYF.

Concerning this clonotype: This could be a read error, since a much larger clone is one nucleotide away. The CDR3 end shows no conserved phenylalanine or tryptophan, and so a read error is likely. This chain joins TRBV13 and TRBJ1-1; D not certain. Trimming left V 1 base short and J 4 bases short, with 4 bases between. Germline-derived CDR1 and CDR2 are PRHDT and FYEKMQ (reference sequence). The CDR3 sequence is 12 residues long. The CDR3: CASSLASTEAFS. Here the CDR3 DNA reads TGTGCCAGCAGCTTAGCGAGCACTGAAGCTTTCTCT.

This clonotype is a singleton in its sample. V and J are TRBV5-1 and TRBJ2-7; D may be TRBD1 (6 bases). Germline V gene data show CDR1 as SGHRS and CDR2 as YFSETQ. Trimming cost V 5 bases and J 5 bases, with 14 bases left between them. The CDR3 consists of 13 residues. The CDR3 sequence is CASSMGQGNEQYF. In nucleotides, the CDR3 is TGCGCCAGCAGTATGGGGCAGGGGAACGAGCAGTACTTC.

This CDR3 reads CASSQVLVTETQYF. For the CDR3, the DNA is TGTGCCAGCAGCCAAGTCTTAGTAACAGAGACCCAGTACTTC. The chain has TRBV3-1 and TRBJ2-5, with D uncertain. The CDR3 covers 14 residues. Germline lookup yields CDR1 LGHDT and CDR2 YNNKEL (reference sequence). Trimming left V 1 base short and J 4 bases short, with 10 bases between.

There are many counts of this clonotype. The CDR3 DNA is TGTGCCAGCAGCTTTGGCGTTAAGAACACTGAAGCTTTCTTT. This translates into CASSFGVKNTEAFF. The genes are TRBV7-2 and TRBJ1-1, with no clear D. Germline CDR1 SGHTA, CDR2 FQGNSA. V lost 3 bases and J 1 base, leaving 9 bases between the germline ends. The CDR3 runs to 14 residues.

The chain links TRBV7-2 to TRBJ2-2, with D possibly TRBD2 on 6 matching bases. Germline CDR1 SGHTA, CDR2 FQGNSA. The V and J ends lost 0 bases and 5 bases respectively, with 13 bases between them. CDR3 length equals 16 residues. CDR3 in DNA: TGTGCCAGCAGCTTAGCGCGGCGGGCGGGGACCGGGGAGCTGTTTTTT. This gives the protein CASSLARRAGTGELFF.

This clonotype was counted ten times or more. The J gene is TRBJ2-7, the V gene TRBV5-1, with D unresolved. The CDR3 spans 14 residues. Trimming took off 4 bases at V and 2 bases at J, with 13 bases between the two ends. In germline, CDR1 is SGHRS, CDR2 YFSETQ. The CDR3 protein is CASSQGPPPYEQYF. CDR3 bases: TGCGCCAGCAGCCAAGGCCCACCCCCCTACGAGCAGTACTTC.

There are a few counts of this clonotype. V and J are TRBV19 and TRBJ2-2, with 9 bases matching TRBD2. V shed 2 bases, J shed 2 bases, and the junction held 3 bases outside the gene matches. Germline V gene lookup returns CDR1 LNHDA and CDR2 SQIVND (reference sequence). CDR3 size: 16 residues. CDR3 in DNA: TGTGCCAGTAGTATAAAGCGGGGGGTCAACACCGGGGAGCTGTTTTTT. This gives the protein CASSIKRGVNTGELFF.

The chain joins TRBV3-1 to TRBJ1-5, with D perhaps TRBD1 (5 bases). This CDR3 has 14 amino acids. The V gene lost 3 bases and the J gene lost 6 bases, with 12 bases spanning the gap. Germline CDR1 reads LGHDT; CDR2 reads YNNKEL (reference sequence). Here the CDR3 reads CASSHGGPGQPQHF. CDR3 coding DNA: TGTGCCAGCAGCCATGGGGGTCCGGGTCAGCCCCAGCATTTT.

This clonotype has just a few counts. This chain joins TRBV7-8 and TRBJ2-7; TRBD2 agrees at 10 bases. The CDR3 extends over 16 amino acids. Germline V CDR1 and CDR2: SGHVS, FQNEAQ. J lost 0 bases, V lost 4 bases, and 6 bases had no gene match. The CDR3 DNA sequence: TGTGCCAGCAGCTCCACCGGGACTAGCGCCTCCTACGAGCAGTACTTC. Its translation: CASSSTGTSASYEQYF.

This clonotype showed up many times. This sequence joins TRBV28 and TRBJ2-7, with 13 bases that match TRBD2. CDR1 and CDR2 from the germline V gene are MDHEN and SYDVKM. V was clipped by 6 bases and J by 7 bases; unmatched bases: 6. The CDR3 loop spans 14 amino acids. The DNA for the CDR3 is TGTGCCAGCAGGCGGACTAGCGGGGGTTATGAGCAGTACTTC. It translates to CASRRTSGGYEQYF. The full variable domain, rest sourced from reference TRBV28 and TRBJ2-7, is DVKVTQSSRYLVKRTGEKVFLECVQDMDHENMFWYRQDPGLGLRLIYFSYDVKMKEKGDIPEGYSVSREKKERFSLILESASTNQTSMYLCASRRTSGGYEQYFGPGTRLTVT.

A few counts support this clonotype. The genes are TRBV27 and TRBJ1-1; D is unclear. Between the trimmed V and J ends, which lost 9 bases and 5 bases, there was a span of 19 bases. CDR1 MNHEY and CDR2 SMNVEV come from the germline V gene (reference sequence). The CDR3 length is 14 residues. In nucleotides, the CDR3 is TGTGCCAGTCACCATGGAGCCGGGAGAACTGAAGCTTTCTTT. Protein product: CASHHGAGRTEAFF.

This clonotype was seen only once. The J gene is TRBJ2-1, the V gene TRBV7-2; TRBD1 matches 7 bases. Germline V gene data show CDR1 as SGHTA and CDR2 as FQGNSA. After removal of 5 bases from V and 6 bases from J, the junction contained 13 bases not matched to a gene. The CDR3 sequence is 16 residues long. The CDR3 reads CASSPRTGAMGNEQFF. CDR3 sequence (DNA): TGTGCCAGCAGCCCCCGGACAGGTGCAATGGGCAATGAGCAGTTCTTC. Variable domain in full (rest from reference TRBV7-2 and TRBJ2-1): GAGVSQSPSNKVTEKGKDVELRCDPISGHTALYWYRQSLGQGLEFLIYFQGNSAPDKSGLPSDRFSAERTGGSVSTLTIQRTQQEDSAVYLCASSPRTGAMGNEQFFGPGTRLTVL.

Details on this clonotype: A read error may explain this, as a much larger clone is one base away. The V and J genes are TRBV12-3 or TRBV12-4 and TRBJ1-6, with 7 bases aligning to TRBD1. V lost 6 bases, J lost 9 bases, and 11 bases stayed unmatched. The CDR3 is made up of 15 amino acids. CDR3 sequence: CASSLGQPDASPLHF. In nucleotides, the CDR3 is TGTGCCAGCAGCTTGGGACAGCCCGACGCTTCACCCCTCCACTTT.